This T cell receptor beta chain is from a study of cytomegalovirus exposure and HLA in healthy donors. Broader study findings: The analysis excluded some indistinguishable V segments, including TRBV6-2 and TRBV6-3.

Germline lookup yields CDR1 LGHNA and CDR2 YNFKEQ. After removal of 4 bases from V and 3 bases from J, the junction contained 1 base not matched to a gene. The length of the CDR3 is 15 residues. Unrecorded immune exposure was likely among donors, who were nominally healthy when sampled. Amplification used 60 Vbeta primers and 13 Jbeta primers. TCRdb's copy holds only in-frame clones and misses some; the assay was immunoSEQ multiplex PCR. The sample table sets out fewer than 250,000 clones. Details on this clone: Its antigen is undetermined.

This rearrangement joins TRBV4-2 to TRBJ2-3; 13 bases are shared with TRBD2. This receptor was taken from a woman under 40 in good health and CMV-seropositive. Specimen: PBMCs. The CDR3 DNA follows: TGTGCCAGCAGCCCGGGACTAGCGGGGACAGATACGCAGTATTTT. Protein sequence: CASSPGLAGTDTQYF.